This T cell receptor (beta chain) was sequenced during a study of OX40 agonist ivuxolimab in advanced cancers. CDR1 is SEHNR, CDR2 FQNEAQ, per germline (reference sequence). Trimming took 1 base from V and 5 from J, leaving 11 bases between them. The CDR3 is 14 amino acids. Data came from immunoSEQ multiplex PCR; TCRdb stores just in-frame clones and leaves some out. Altogether tens of thousands of clones are present, roughly 80% being singletons, with the ten largest covering about 3.7%. The chain has TRBV7-9 and TRBJ2-5; D ambiguous. The TCR comes from an adult with an advanced solid tumor such as melanoma, head and neck, liver or kidney cancer. The source was CD4+ or CD8+ T cells sorted from blood, collected in a trial of the OX40 agonist ivuxolimab. CDR3 amino acids: CASSLVSGLETQYF. The CDR3 nucleotides read TGTGCCAGCAGCTTAGTGTCCGGGTTGGAGACCCAGTACTTC.